Listed here is a single T cell receptor (beta chain). Its antigen is not known. This entry is derived from a study of T cell responses to AZD1222 COVID-19 vaccine. Sequencing was performed with immunoSEQ multiplex PCR; in TCRdb, only in-frame clones are kept and a portion is missing. The profile shows 83,000 or so clones, approximately 90% of them singletons. The study, taken as a whole, reports: The peak T cell response came first, and repertoires were sampled only after it. Reports indicate that nearly half of spike-specific TCRs are directed at unmutated variant regions. Clonal diversity may have been underestimated in mostly white British donors. Increases in Spike-specific TCR breadth and depth were seen after two AZD1222 doses.

The CDR3 extends over 14 amino acids. V was pared by 0 bases and J by 1 base, with 7 bases between. CDR1 and CDR2 (germline): SGHRS, YFSETQ. This TCR was sampled from an adult who received the AZD1222 COVID-19 vaccine. The chain has TRBV5-1 and TRBJ1-1, with a weak D call TRBD1 (5 bases). This sample comprised peripheral blood, obtained 28 days after the second AZD1222 dose. The CDR3, as DNA: TGCGCCAGCAGCTTGGGGGGACCGAACACTGAAGCTTTCTTT. Encoded protein: CASSLGGPNTEAFF.